The source of this T cell receptor beta chain is a study of T cells after yellow fever vaccination (dated by TCRdb to between 2017 and 2020). Context from the whole study: The SMART-Seq v4 Ultra Low Input RNA kit was used to prepare libraries from fractions with low cell numbers. To track T-cell clones before and after primary and booster YFV17D yellow fever vaccination, bulk TCR alpha and beta repertoires were sequenced longitudinally. Two healthy male donors, one aged 18 to 30 and one aged 30 to 40 years, made up the cohort. Blood was drawn at multiple timepoints before and after primary and secondary immunization, with bulk PBMC replicates and cell subsets isolated.

This clonotype was seen a few times. Its recognized antigen is unknown. No per-base quality is available; no much larger clone lies one base away. Broad study findings and their caveats: Because abundant contaminating clonotypes from the bulk population could be contained in FACS-sorted repertoires, computational filtering was required. After the booster, most of the clones that had expanded following primary vaccination were detected again (roughly 96% of CD4 and roughly 88% of CD8), which suggests that memory was broadly maintained. The study included only two donors, which limits how far the findings can be generalized. A small fraction of clonotypes showed up in both the CD4 and CD8 compartments, probably as a result of convergent recombination. Compared with the primary T-cell response, the secondary T-cell response was faster but weaker, reaching its peak on day 5 rather than on day 15.

The cysteine opens and the phenylalanine closes a CDR3 of 12 amino acids. Only the CDR3 portion is preserved as DNA: 36 bases, with reading frame beginning at the first base. For CDR1 and CDR2, the germline V gene (reference sequence) lists DFQATT and SNEGSKA. Sample treatment or condition, as interpreted from the label and publication: live attenuated yellow fever vaccine strain. At every blood-draw timepoint, two biological replicates of bulk PBMCs were collected. A standard Ficoll-Paque protocol was used to isolate PBMCs from peripheral blood. TriZol was used to extract RNA from bulk PBMCs, from CD4 and CD8 fractions, and from dextramer-positive and dextramer-negative fractions. TCRdb names Illumina NovaSeq 6000 as the instrument used. TCR cDNA was made using 5'RACE template switching, a step that added a universal primer site and unique molecular identifiers. Priming for cDNA synthesis came from both the TCR alpha and TCR beta constant segments. Two PCR steps were used to amplify libraries, with sample barcodes and sequencing adapters being added in the second step. Libraries were sequenced on Illumina HiSeq 2500 (2x100 bp) or NovaSeq (2x150 bp). In the source study's methods: MIGEC was used to demultiplex reads and collapse the reads into UMI consensus sequences, and MiXCR was used for V(D)J alignment. Clonotypes responding to the vaccine were identified with edgeR on replicate PBMC samples, with the criteria of FDR below 0.01 and a log2 fold change above 5 up to day 15. Each bulk clonotype received a CD4 or CD8 identity based on whether the sequenced CD4 or CD8 repertoire contained that clonotype at higher abundance. In-frame beta chains were kept once TCRdb had trimmed the public reads at Q25 with fastp and called clones with MiXCR. Rows merge per CDR3 protein into single entries with the most common DNA and genes. TCRdb, not the original authors, processed these V and J calls. Present in this sample are about 310,000 distinct CDR3 sequences, around 4% of which were seen just once. Around 22% of the sample comes from the top ten.

The material sequenced was PBMCs, taken on the day of the yellow fever booster vaccination. This sequence uses TRBV20-1 and TRBJ1-5, and TRBD1 aligns with 9 junction nucleotides. The TCR comes from a man younger than 35 who received the YFV17D yellow fever vaccine. The nucleotide sequence is given as TGCAGGGCCGGGACAGGGAATCAGCCCCAGCATTTT. Translated, this is CRAGTGNQPQHF.